The 21 T cell receptor beta chains below come from one sample, sequenced in a study of blood T cells in healthy people across ages. Sample-barcoded 5' priming and a J-beta primer mix drove a second PCR of about 6 to 12 cycles. MiXCR was run by TCRdb on the 5' RACE reads, yielding one entry per CDR3 protein. The table records around 800,000 distinct CDR3 sequences, about half of them present only once. Material for sequencing was blood. The source is a man aged 80 or over in good health.

About this clonotype itself: Sequence at one end of the junction differs from germline and may be a read error. The chain has TRBV4-3 and TRBJ2-5; D is undetermined. Germline V gives CDR1 LGHNA, CDR2 YSLEER. The CDR3 is 17 residues long. The DNA of the CDR3 is TGCGCCAGCAGCCAAGATTGGGGTCTTATCGGCCAAGGGACCCAGTACTTC. Translated: CASSQDWGLIGQGTQYF.

The chain carries TRBV20-1 and TRBJ2-1; 8 nucleotides align to TRBD1. Per the germline V gene, CDR1 is DFQATT and CDR2 is SNEGSKA (reference sequence). The CDR3 runs to 14 residues. The trim removed 2 bases at V and 8 bases at J, leaving 8 bases unmatched. CDR3 region: CSARRGQGSYEQFF. DNA for the CDR3: TGCAGTGCTAGACGAGGACAGGGATCGTATGAGCAGTTCTTC.

This clonotype was seen a single time. This chain joins TRBV4-3 and TRBJ2-1; 11 bases align to TRBD1. The trim removed 0 bases at V and 6 bases at J, leaving 4 bases unmatched. CDR3 size: 16 residues. The V gene's germline CDR1 is LGHNA and CDR2 YSLEER. CDR3 protein: CASSQDAGTGGNEQFF. CDR3 bases: TGCGCCAGCAGCCAAGACGCCGGGACAGGGGGCAATGAGCAGTTCTTC.

This clonotype occurred a few times. The chain carries TRBV20-1 and TRBJ2-3; 7 positions match TRBD2. The ends lost 7 bases at V and 3 bases at J; junction bases unmatched: 7. CDR1 DFQATT and CDR2 SNEGSKA come from the germline V gene (reference sequence). The CDR3 has 13 amino acids. This chain's CDR3 is CSGEREGTDTQYF. The CDR3, as DNA: TGCAGTGGTGAGAGGGAGGGGACAGATACGCAGTATTTT.

The rearrangement uses TRBV2 and TRBJ2-5; 10 nucleotides agree with TRBD2. Trimming took 8 bases from V and 11 from J; bases not matched to a gene: 14. Germline V gene lookup returns CDR1 SNHLY and CDR2 FYNNEI. The CDR3 is 14 residues long. CDR3 bases: TGTGCCAGCCAGCGGGAGGGTAGGACTACTGAGCAGTACTTC. Protein sequence: CASQREGRTTEQYF.

This sequence joins TRBV7-7 and TRBJ1-1; D is ambiguous. V was shortened by 2 bases and J by 2 bases, with 12 bases between the two germline ends. The CDR3 loop spans 15 amino acids. The germline CDR1 and CDR2 sequences are SSHAT and FNYEAQ (reference sequence). CDR3 protein: CASSLLTAENTEAFF. Here the CDR3 DNA reads TGTGCCAGCAGCTTATTAACGGCGGAAAACACTGAAGCTTTCTTT. The full variable domain, its missing parts supplied by reference TRBV7-7 and TRBJ1-1, is GAGVSQSPRYKVTKRGQDVTLRCDPISSHATLYWYQQALGQGPEFLTYFNYEAQPDKSGLPSDRFSAERPEGSISTLTIQRTEQRDSAMYRCASSLLTAENTEAFFGQGTRLTVV.

The chain has TRBV20-1 and TRBJ1-3; 8 bases line up with TRBD1. V lost 1 base, J lost 6 bases, and 5 bases stayed unmatched. The CDR3 is 14 residues long. Germline V CDR1 and CDR2: DFQATT, SNEGSKA (reference sequence). The CDR3 sequence is CSARGQGYENTIYF. The CDR3 bases are TGCAGTGCTAGAGGACAGGGGTACGAAAACACCATATATTTT.

V is TRBV7-2 and J is TRBJ2-7; no firm D call. TRBJ2-5 explains the end of the DNA better; the J call may be wrong. The CDR3 consists of 15 residues. The germline CDR1 and CDR2 sequences are SGHTA and FQGNSA. CDR3 in amino acids: CASSQQQGLQQTQYF. The CDR3 DNA is TGTGCCAGCAGCCAACAGCAAGGGCTTCAGCAGACCCAGTACTTC.

Note on this clonotype: One end of the junction varies from germline; a read error may be responsible. This chain joins TRBV25-1 and TRBJ2-4; 7 nucleotides line up with TRBD1. CDR3 length: 15 amino acids. Germline CDR1 is MGHDK and CDR2 is SYGVNS. DNA for the CDR3: TGTGCCAGCAGCGAATGGGGACAGCCGGGGAACATTCAGTACTTC. It specifies CASSEWGQPGNIQYF.

Written as DNA, the CDR3 is TGTGCCAGCAGCCAAGTGACCCCGGTAGGCACAGATACGCAGTATTTT. This translates into CASSQVTPVGTDTQYF. The genes are TRBV3-1 and TRBJ2-3; no clear D gene. V lost 1 base and J 1 base, leaving 12 bases between the germline ends. The CDR3 is 16 residues long. Germline V lookup: CDR1 LGHDT, CDR2 YNNKEL (reference sequence).

V gene TRBV10-3 combines with J gene TRBJ2-7, with 14 bases aligning to TRBD2. The trim removed 2 bases at V and 4 bases at J, leaving 4 bases unmatched. The CDR3 is 16 residues long. Germline lookup yields CDR1 ENHRY and CDR2 SYGVKD. Written as DNA, the CDR3 is TGTGCCATCAGTGAGCCTGGGACTAGCGGGAGTTACGAGCAGTACTTC. This translates into CAISEPGTSGSYEQYF.

V and J are TRBV5-1 and TRBJ2-2; D possibly corresponds to TRBD1 (6 bases). Germline V gene lookup returns CDR1 SGHRS and CDR2 YFSETQ. This CDR3 spans 14 amino acids. The V end lost 3 bases, the J end lost 5 bases, and 11 bases lay between the germline ends. The CDR3 nucleotides read TGCGCCAGCAGCTCTGAGAGGGGGACCGGGGAGCTGTTTTTT. Translation gives CASSSERGTGELFF.

This sequence joins TRBV6-1 and TRBJ2-1, with 12 nucleotides matching TRBD2. This CDR3 is built from 15 residues. Germline CDR1 and CDR2: MNHNS and SASEGT. V lost 10 bases, J lost 12 bases, and 16 bases stayed unmatched. CDR3 amino acids: CATAPLAGGPGGQFF. Written as DNA, the CDR3 is TGTGCCACCGCGCCTCTAGCGGGAGGGCCGGGCGGGCAGTTCTTC.

This clonotype has only a few counts. The rearrangement links TRBV5-1 to TRBJ2-7, with a tentative D call TRBD1 (6 bases). The germline V gene encodes CDR1 SGHRS and CDR2 YFSETQ. The V gene lost 1 base and the J gene lost 2 bases, with 10 bases spanning the gap. The CDR3 extends over 14 amino acids. Written as DNA, the CDR3 is TGCGCCAGCAGCTTGACAGGGTGGGCCTACGAGCAGTACTTC. Translating it yields CASSLTGWAYEQYF.

The chain joins TRBV2 to TRBJ2-1; D remains unclear. V shed 7 bases and J shed 5 bases, with 12 bases lying between them. In germline, CDR1 is SNHLY, CDR2 FYNNEI. The CDR3 is 13 amino acids. CDR3 sequence: CASKDDSNNEQFF. The CDR3 nucleotides read TGTGCCAGCAAGGACGACTCTAACAATGAGCAGTTCTTC.

V and J are TRBV28 and TRBJ2-7, with a tentative D call TRBD2 (6 bases). CDR1 and CDR2 (germline): MDHEN, SYDVKM. The CDR3 length is 14 residues. V dropped 2 bases and J dropped 5 bases, with 13 bases sitting between them. CDR3 in amino acids: CASSLPAGRHEQYF. As DNA, the CDR3 is TGTGCCAGCAGTTTACCCGCAGGGAGGCACGAGCAGTACTTC.

This chain joins TRBV29-1 and TRBJ1-5; D is unresolved. Looked up from germline, CDR1 is SQVTM and CDR2 is ANQGSEA. The CDR3 extends over 13 amino acids. Trimming removed 4 bases at V and 5 bases at J, with 12 bases between. For the CDR3, the DNA is TGCAGCGTTGCGGTCGGGGTCGATCAGCCCCAGCATTTT. It codes for CSVAVGVDQPQHF.

The chain joins TRBV24-1 to TRBJ2-5; 12 positions agree with TRBD2. CDR1 is KGHDR and CDR2 is SFDVKD in the germline V gene. CDR3 length: 16 amino acids. Unmatched junction bases numbered 1, after V lost 2 bases and J lost 1 base. DNA of the CDR3: TGTGCCACCAGTGATTGGACTAGCGGGGCCCAAGAGACCCAGTACTTC. This translates into CATSDWTSGAQETQYF.

This clonotype was recorded a few times. CDR3 sequence (DNA): TGTGCCTGGGCACCGGGACAGGGTAACATTCAGTACTTC. Protein sequence: CAWAPGQGNIQYF. This chain links TRBV30 with TRBJ2-7, with 9 bases matching TRBD1. The end of the DNA is better explained by TRBJ2-4, so the J call may be wrong. Germline V lookup: CDR1 GTSNPN, CDR2 SVGIG (reference sequence). The CDR3 covers 13 residues.

In this sample, this clonotype turned up a few times. J is TRBJ2-5 and V is TRBV4-3; tentatively, D is TRBD2 (6 bases). The DNA end is a closer match to TRBJ2-7, so the J assignment may be wrong. The germline V gene encodes CDR1 LGHNA and CDR2 YSLEER. This CDR3 contains 15 residues. The CDR3 here is CASSQDIRLVGEQYF. As DNA, the CDR3 is TGCGCCAGCAGCCAAGATATCAGACTAGTCGGCGAGCAGTACTTC.

This clonotype came up many times. This chain uses TRBV2 with TRBJ2-7; D remains unclear. V lost 4 bases to trimming and J lost 3 bases, with 4 bases between them. The CDR3 has 11 residues. Per germline, CDR1 SNHLY and CDR2 FYNNEI. CDR3 protein: CASSVSYEQYF. The DNA of the CDR3 is TGTGCCAGCAGTGTGAGCTACGAGCAGTACTTC.